The present entry profiles one T cell receptor (beta chain) with its context. The germline gives CDR1 SGHVS, CDR2 FQNEAQ. The CDR3 is 15 residues long. Unmatched junction bases numbered 7, after V lost 4 bases and J lost 4 bases. Participants' reported clinical history set cohort assignment. These data are taken from a study of blood T cell repertoires in COVID-19. Overall study context: Sites across the United States, Italy and Spain contributed samples from acute and convalescent COVID-19. The cDNA or gDNA used as material had been derived from T cells, B-cell-depleted T cells, or PBMCs.

In the original workflow: Reference gene primers were amplified, and this amplification served to estimate nucleated cell counts. Clones were read by immunoSEQ multiplex PCR, and TCRdb kept only the in-frame ones, dropping some. That table furnishes V, J and clone size, whereas the DNA furnished D and trimming. The repertoire holds about 150,000 clones, with about 79% as singletons. The receptor comes from a man between 45 and 60 years old who had recovered from COVID-19. The sample comprised PBMCs or T cells enriched from blood (not recorded which). This chain uses TRBV7-8 with TRBJ2-1; TRBD1 aligns across 7 bases. CDR3 protein: CASSSGTVTYNEQFF. The CDR3 DNA follows: TGTGCCAGCAGCTCCGGGACAGTGACTTACAATGAGCAGTTCTTC.